This TCR beta chain was recovered during a study of T-cell memory formation after mild COVID-19 (dated by TCRdb to the early 2020s). The study in broad terms: TCR sequence clusters from the two donors were largely donor specific. The cohort was made up of two young adult volunteers, one female and one male, who were previously healthy. T-cell clones expanding and contracting after mild COVID-19 in two donors were tracked by longitudinal TCRalpha and TCRbeta repertoire sequencing.

The sequencer listed for this sample is Illumina NovaSeq 6000. Using 5'RACE with constant-segment primers, TCRalpha and TCRbeta cDNA libraries were constructed, with sample barcodes and unique molecular identifiers added in the process. RNA was extracted from every sample with Trizol reagent. Library amplification was performed in two PCR steps, and a second sample barcode and Illumina TruSeq adapters were introduced in the second step. The libraries were sequenced on an Illumina NovaSeq using 2 x 150 bp paired-end reads. The authors' pipeline ran thus. Reads were demultiplexed and collapsed into UMI-guided consensus sequences with migec v1.2.7. Using mixcr v2.1.11, UMI consensuses were aligned to TRA and TRB V and J templates and then assembled into clonotypes. A clonotype was counted as expanded or contracted only if both edgeR and NoisET called the change significant, with noise models trained on biological replicates. edgeR calls used a false discovery rate-adjusted p below 0.01 and a log2 fold-change threshold of 1. As an exploratory analysis of dynamics, max-normalized trajectories of the 1000 most abundant clonotypes were examined with PCA combined with hierarchical clustering. Each responding clone was given a CD4 or CD8 phenotype based on the CD4+ and CD8+ repertoires, which had been sequenced separately. TCRdb applied fastp at Q25 and MiXCR to the public reads, then kept only in-frame beta chains. Each record represents a unique CDR3 protein, reported with the most common genes and DNA among its rows. The authors' filters were not applied to this entry. The sample profile shows about 360,000 distinct CDR3 sequences; under 15% of them were found once. The ten top clones hold under 25% of the sample.

Ficoll-Paque density gradient centrifugation was the method used to isolate PBMCs. The CDR1 and CDR2 encoded by the germline V gene (reference sequence) are LNHDA and SQIVND. CDR3 length: 17 amino acids, cysteine to phenylalanine. Of all the DNA, just the CDR3 is kept, 51 bases in frame from base 1. V is cut back by 5 bases and J by 6 bases, with 12 bases in the junction unmatched. Overall study results and their limits: Only two mild cases were covered in the study, and larger cohorts including severe cases with pre-infection samples were considered necessary. The detection of some responding clones in pre-infection memory suggests that pre-existing cross-reactive memory T cells joined the SARS-CoV-2 response. Clones contracting from day 15 to 85 had balanced CD4/CD8 phenotypes, while a second wave expanding from day 15 to 37 was biased towards CD4+. SARS-CoV-2 specificity was not confirmed for the second-wave clones peaking on day 37. Contracting CD4+ clones were located mainly in the CM and EM memory subsets, whereas CD8+ clones were found to be enriched in EMRA.

This clonotype was counted at least ten times. The antigen it binds to is not known. Qualities for individual bases were not recorded, and no much larger clone is one base off. The sample was PBMCs or a T cell subset sorted from them (not recorded which). The rearrangement joined TRBV19 to TRBJ2-1; 11 middle bases align to TRBD2. This receptor was identified in a man aged 18 to 30 who had mild COVID-19 (a few samples of this study predate the infection). The sample titles of this study are shuffled in the database, so cell type and time point are left out; the donor was told from shared clones. Here the CDR3 is given as CASSPEPLAGGINEQFF. DNA sequence: TGTGCCAGTAGTCCCGAACCCCTAGCGGGGGGCATCAATGAGCAGTTCTTC.